This TCR beta chain emerged from a study of cytomegalovirus exposure and HLA in healthy donors. Notes on this clone: Its matching antigen is unknown.

The V end lost 4 bases, the J end lost 2 bases, and 12 bases lay between the germline ends. CDR3 length: 14 amino acids. CDR1 and CDR2 from the germline V gene are SGHDT and YYEEEE. It was with 60 Vbeta and 13 Jbeta primers that the PCR ran. Sequencing used immunoSEQ multiplex PCR; TCRdb keeps in-frame clones, though not all of them. The table has some 170,000 clones, roughly 85% seen once. Overall study findings and caveats: Within a later analysis, the majority of CMV-associated TCR beta chains appeared HLA-restricted.

The sequencing sample was made of PBMCs. V gene TRBV5-6 combines with J gene TRBJ2-5; TRBD1 is a possible D gene (5 bases). The sequence came from a man in his forties in good health and CMV-seropositive. The CDR3 DNA follows: TGTGCCAGCAGCCCGACAGTCTTTCAAGAGACCCAGTACTTC. Translating it yields CASSPTVFQETQYF.